These 26 T cell receptor beta chains share one sample of origin, sequenced in a study of T cell changes during pregnancy in multiple sclerosis. TCRdb's table, derived via immunoSEQ multiplex PCR, lists solely in-frame clones and lacks some. The sample holds 79,000 or so clones, about nine tenths seen once. The source was peripheral blood, collected before pregnancy. The receptors derive from a female donor with multiple sclerosis, enrolled in a pregnancy study.

The rearrangement links TRBV6-5 to TRBJ1-5; possibly TRBD1 for D (5 bases). CDR3 length equals 14 residues. Deletions cut 4 bases from V and 2 bases from J, with 9 bases between. CDR1 and CDR2 from the germline V gene are MNHEY and SVGAGI. CDR3 region: CASSSAGRNQPQHF. Written as DNA, the CDR3 is TGTGCCAGCAGTTCGGCAGGGCGCAATCAGCCCCAGCATTTT.

The chain links TRBV7-2 to TRBJ1-1, with D tentatively TRBD1 (5 bases). CDR3 length: 14 amino acids. The germline CDR1 and CDR2 sequences are SGHTA and FQGNSA. Trimming cost V 2 bases and J 3 bases, with 10 bases left between them. The CDR3 is CASSLWGGDTEAFF. The CDR3 bases are TGTGCCAGCAGCTTATGGGGGGGAGACACTGAAGCTTTCTTT.

V usage is TRBV6-4 and J usage is TRBJ2-7; the D is unclear. The germline V gene has CDR1 MRHNA and CDR2 SNTAGT. Deletions cut 2 bases from V and 1 base from J, with 12 bases between. This CDR3 contains 15 residues. CDR3 loop: CASSDGSEDSYEQYF. The DNA for the CDR3 is TGTGCCAGCAGTGACGGGTCAGAGGATTCCTACGAGCAGTACTTC.

The rearrangement links TRBV18 to TRBJ2-1; 9 nucleotides agree with TRBD2. Trimming cost V 3 bases and J 4 bases; bases outside gene matches: 7. Germline loops: CDR1 KGHSH, CDR2 LQKENI. The CDR3 runs to 16 residues. The CDR3 coding sequence is TGTGCCAGCTCACCGGGGCTAGCGGGGAAGTACAATGAGCAGTTCTTC. It translates to CASSPGLAGKYNEQFF.

The table lists this clone with a count of one. J is TRBJ2-5 and V is TRBV7-2; TRBD2 matches at 11 bases. Germline lookup yields CDR1 SGHTA and CDR2 FQGNSA. This CDR3 has 16 amino acids. The trim removed 4 bases at V and 4 bases at J, leaving 8 bases unmatched. CDR3 residues: CASSSLASGGPETQYF. The DNA of the CDR3 is TGTGCCAGCAGCTCATTGGCTAGCGGGGGGCCAGAGACCCAGTACTTC.

This chain links TRBV9 with TRBJ2-1; perhaps TRBD2 as D (6 bases). With 1 base removed from V and 5 bases from J, the gap between germline ends came to 13 bases. This CDR3 is 15 amino acids long. The germline CDR1 and CDR2 sequences are SGDLS and YYNGEE. The CDR3 loop is CASSVWGGTHNEQFF. The CDR3 DNA sequence: TGTGCCAGCAGCGTATGGGGCGGGACTCACAATGAGCAGTTCTTC.

This clone came up a few times. V gene TRBV7-8 combines with J gene TRBJ2-7; a possible D gene is TRBD1 (5 bases). Germline V lookup: CDR1 SGHVS, CDR2 FQNEAQ. This CDR3 has 16 residues. The V and J ends lost 5 bases and 2 bases respectively, with 19 bases between them. Written as DNA, the CDR3 is TGTGCCAGCAGCCCCCGTGAGGACACCAAAACCTACGAGCAGTACTTC. It translates to CASSPREDTKTYEQYF.

This chain connects TRBV7-2 to TRBJ2-5; tentatively, D is TRBD1 (6 bases). This CDR3 comprises 14 residues. Looked up from germline, CDR1 is SGHTA and CDR2 is FQGNSA. Trimming shortened V by 5 bases and J by 5 bases, and 15 bases separated the two germline ends. The CDR3 protein is CASSPGRGGETQYF. The CDR3 DNA reads TGTGCCAGCAGCCCAGGCCGAGGGGGTGAGACCCAGTACTTC.

The J gene is TRBJ2-4, the V gene TRBV6-1; D might be TRBD2 (7 bases). Germline CDR1 reads MNHNS; CDR2 reads SASEGT. Trimming took off 2 bases at V and 1 base at J, with 15 bases between the two ends. The CDR3 runs to 17 residues. The CDR3: CASSELFAGAAKNIQYF. Written as DNA, the CDR3 is TGTGCCAGCAGTGAACTATTTGCGGGGGCCGCCAAAAACATTCAGTACTTC.

This clone has just a few counts. The chain carries TRBV10-1 and TRBJ1-2; D is undetermined. The CDR3 is made up of 14 amino acids. CDR1 and CDR2 (germline): WNHNN, SYGVQD (reference sequence). Deletions cut 0 bases from V and 6 bases from J, with 11 bases between. The CDR3 DNA follows: TGCGCCAGCAGTGAGTCCGGGGAGGCAAATGGCTACACCTTC. This codes for CASSESGEANGYTF.

The chain couples TRBV5-1 to TRBJ2-5, with TRBD2 matching over 11 bases. J was trimmed by 4 bases and V by 0 bases; bases with no gene match: 2. Germline values: CDR1 SGHRS, CDR2 YFSETQ. The CDR3 totals 15 residues. CDR3: CASSLVGTSGETQYF. In DNA, the CDR3 is TGCGCCAGCAGCTTGGTCGGGACTAGCGGAGAGACCCAGTACTTC.

The CDR3 sequence is CASSSGLAGGVSYEQYF. The DNA of the CDR3 is TGTGCCAGCAGCTCGGGACTAGCGGGGGGTGTCTCCTACGAGCAGTACTTC. The chain couples TRBV13 to TRBJ2-7; 15 positions match TRBD2. The V segment lost 4 bases and the J segment 0 bases; nucleotides outside the gene matches: 4. The CDR3 totals 17 residues. Per germline, CDR1 PRHDT and CDR2 FYEKMQ (reference sequence).

This chain connects TRBV30 to TRBJ1-1, with D perhaps TRBD1 (5 bases). The CDR3 is 12 amino acids. Per the germline V gene, CDR1 is GTSNPN and CDR2 is SVGIG (reference sequence). The V gene lost 6 bases and the J gene lost 1 base, with 9 bases spanning the gap. CDR3 amino acids: CACPTGNTEAFF. For the CDR3, the DNA is TGTGCCTGCCCCACAGGGAACACTGAAGCTTTCTTT.

The chain carries TRBV6-5 and TRBJ2-7; D not certain. CDR1 is MNHEY, CDR2 SVGAGI, per germline. V lost 5 bases and J 3 bases, leaving 11 bases between the germline ends. CDR3 size: 13 residues. The CDR3 DNA reads as TGTGCCAGCAGTGATGCCCGGTTCTACGAGCAGTACTTC. It translates to CASSDARFYEQYF.

The chain uses TRBV5-1 and TRBJ2-3; 8 bases match TRBD2. Germline V CDR1 and CDR2: SGHRS, YFSETQ. The V and J ends lost 3 bases and 3 bases, in that order; junction bases with no gene match: 9. The CDR3 runs 16 residues. CDR3 sequence: CASSSYGRGVTDTQYF. The DNA for the CDR3 is TGCGCCAGCAGCTCATACGGGAGGGGGGTGACAGATACGCAGTATTTT. The full variable domain, rest sourced from reference TRBV5-1 and TRBJ2-3, is KAGVTQTPRYLIKTRGQQVTLSCSPISGHRSVSWYQQTPGQGLQFLFEYFSETQRNKGNFPGRFSGRQFSNSRSEMNVSTLELGDSALYLCASSSYGRGVTDTQYFGPGTRLTVL.

The chain carries TRBV5-8 and TRBJ2-5, with D tentatively TRBD1 (5 bases). Between the trimmed V and J ends, which lost 2 bases and 3 bases, there was a span of 8 bases. This CDR3 region has 13 residues. The germline V gene has CDR1 SGHTS and CDR2 YDEGEE. The chain's CDR3 is CASSLGREETQYF. The CDR3 bases are TGTGCCAGCAGCTTAGGCAGGGAAGAGACCCAGTACTTC.

The chain has TRBV11-1 and TRBJ2-1, with D possibly matching TRBD2 (5 bases). CDR3 length: 14 amino acids. Germline CDR1 SGHAT, CDR2 FQDESV (reference sequence). With 0 bases removed from V and 8 bases from J, the gap between germline ends came to 11 bases. The CDR3: CASSLATGIDEQFF. The DNA for the CDR3 is TGTGCCAGCAGCTTAGCGACGGGGATCGATGAGCAGTTCTTC.

V usage is TRBV6-5 and J usage is TRBJ1-2; D may be TRBD1 (5 bases). V was cut by 0 bases and J by 8 bases, with 13 bases left in between. This CDR3 has 14 amino acids. The germline CDR1 and CDR2 sequences are MNHEY and SVGAGI. CDR3 sequence (DNA): TGTGCCAGCAGTTACTCGGGCCCGGGGGACGGCTACACCTTC. Residues: CASSYSGPGDGYTF.

This rearrangement joins TRBV28 to TRBJ1-5; no clear D gene. Germline assignment: CDR1 MDHEN and CDR2 SYDVKM. The CDR3 contains 12 residues. V was pared by 7 bases and J by 3 bases, with 7 bases between. The CDR3 region is CASNKNNQPQHF. As DNA, the CDR3 is TGTGCCAGCAACAAGAACAATCAGCCCCAGCATTTT.

The V and J genes are TRBV7-2 and TRBJ2-5; TRBD2 matches at 8 bases. The germline V gene encodes CDR1 SGHTA and CDR2 FQGNSA. This CDR3 comprises 15 residues. V gave up 4 bases and J gave up 5 bases; unmatched junction bases: 9. This chain's CDR3 is CASSYRLAQGETQYF. CDR3 DNA: TGTGCCAGCAGCTATAGACTAGCGCAGGGGGAGACCCAGTACTTC.

The V and J genes are TRBV19 and TRBJ2-1; 7 nucleotides agree with TRBD1. Germline-derived CDR1 and CDR2 are LNHDA and SQIVND (reference sequence). CDR3 size: 14 residues. The junction had 3 bases not matched to a gene; V was cut back by 4 bases and J by 3 bases. The CDR3 DNA follows: TGTGCCAGTAGTACAGACAGGGTCTACAATGAGCAGTTCTTC. Translation gives CASSTDRVYNEQFF.

V and J are TRBV18 and TRBJ1-2; TRBD1 matches 8 bases. CDR1 KGHSH and CDR2 LQKENI come from the germline V gene. Losses at the gene ends were 3 bases for V and 9 bases for J; bases not matched to a gene: 6. The CDR3 is 13 amino acids. The CDR3 DNA reads as TGTGCCAGCTCACCGGACAGGGAGCTTAGCTACACCTTC. Protein product: CASSPDRELSYTF.

The CDR3 coding sequence is TGTGCCAGCAGCTTGGCAGGAACGAACACTGAAGCTTTCTTT. Its translation: CASSLAGTNTEAFF. The V call is TRBV7-2, the J call TRBJ1-1; D unresolved. The CDR3 covers 14 residues. The ends were cut back, 3 bases at V and 1 base at J, with 9 bases in the middle. Germline CDR1 and CDR2: SGHTA and FQGNSA.

This chain connects TRBV10-3 to TRBJ1-5; 8 bases line up with TRBD1. In germline, CDR1 is ENHRY, CDR2 SYGVKD. The junction had 5 bases not matched to a gene; V was cut back by 5 bases and J by 2 bases. The CDR3 is 15 amino acids. The CDR3 bases are TGTGCCATCAGTCAGACAGGGGATGGCAATCAGCCCCAGCATTTT. Protein sequence: CAISQTGDGNQPQHF.

The chain recombines TRBV29-1 with TRBJ2-7; a weak D match, TRBD1 (5 bases). V was clipped by 4 bases and J by 6 bases, with 19 bases between them. Germline V CDR1 and CDR2: SQVTM, ANQGSEA. CDR3 length: 14 amino acids. CDR3 coding DNA: TGCAGCGTTGCCAAGGGGATGAGTCTGGGCGAGCAGTACTTC. It is translated as CSVAKGMSLGEQYF.

The CDR3 region is CASSPQAGTSIYEQYF. Written as DNA, the CDR3 is TGTGCCAGCAGCCCTCAAGCCGGGACTAGTATTTACGAGCAGTACTTC. V and J are TRBV9 and TRBJ2-7; 8 bases are a match to TRBD2. This CDR3 is 16 amino acids long. The germline CDR1 and CDR2 sequences are SGDLS and YYNGEE. Germline trimming cut 4 bases from V and 4 bases from J; bases unmatched to any gene: 13. Combining the CDR3 with reference TRBV9 and TRBJ2-7 gives the whole variable domain DSGVTQTPKHLITATGQRVTLRCSPRSGDLSVYWYQQSLDQGLQFLIQYYNGEERAKGNILERFSAQQFPDLHSELNLSSLELGDSALYFCASSPQAGTSIYEQYFGPGTRLTVT.